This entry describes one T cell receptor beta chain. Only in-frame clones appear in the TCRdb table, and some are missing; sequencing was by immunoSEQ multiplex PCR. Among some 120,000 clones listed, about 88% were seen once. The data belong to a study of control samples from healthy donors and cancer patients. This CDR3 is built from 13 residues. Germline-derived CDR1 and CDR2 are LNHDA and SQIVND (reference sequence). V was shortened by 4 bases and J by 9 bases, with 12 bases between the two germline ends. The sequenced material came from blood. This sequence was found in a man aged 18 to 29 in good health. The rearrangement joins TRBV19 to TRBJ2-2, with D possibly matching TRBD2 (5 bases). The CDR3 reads CASSKADHRELFF. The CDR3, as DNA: TGTGCCAGTAGTAAAGCGGACCACCGGGAGCTGTTTTTT.